These T cell receptor beta chains were read from a single sample in a study of T cells in tuberculosis. TCRdb's table, derived via immunoSEQ multiplex PCR, lists solely in-frame clones and lacks some. The data show about 22,000 clones, over 75% seen once. Specimen: PBMCs, collected at tuberculosis diagnosis. These receptors were taken from an adult with tuberculosis. Each CDR3 is given with its conserved first and last residue. Each record gives: clone size, V gene, D gene, J gene, CDR3 protein, CDR3 DNA. A D gene is named only where the DNA matches it firmly. Clone size is stated in some rows and not others, as once, few, many or a class when expanded.

>.|TRBV5-1|.|TRBJ1-3
CASSSDGSSGNTIYF
TGCGCCAGCAGCTCCGACGGGAGCTCTGGAAACACCATATATTTT
>.|TRBV29-1|.|TRBJ2-5
CSVEAGTSLTGSVYF
TGCAGCGTTGAAGCTGGAACTAGTCTGACGGGTTCCGTATACTTC
>.|TRBV15|.|TRBJ2-7
CATSPLGDSFSYEQYF
TGTGCCACCAGCCCTTTGGGGGACTCCTTCTCCTACGAGCAGTACTTC
>.|TRBV15|.|TRBJ2-3
CATSRSQGSPDTQYF
TGTGCCACCAGCAGATCACAGGGTTCCCCAGATACGCAGTATTTT
>.|TRBV7-9|.|TRBJ1-1
CASSLRGGTEAFF
TGTGCCAGCAGCCTGAGGGGGGGCACTGAAGCTTTCTTT
>.|TRBV19|TRBD2|TRBJ2-5
CASSPGVREGQETQYF
TGTGCCAGTAGCCCCGGGGTGCGGGAGGGGCAAGAGACCCAGTACTTC
>.|TRBV6-6|TRBD1|TRBJ1-5
CASSYRAGGDQPQHF
TGTGCCAGCAGTTACAGGGCAGGGGGCGATCAGCCCCAGCATTTT
>.|TRBV25-1|.|TRBJ1-1
CASSDPGVNTEAFF
TGTGCCAGCAGTGACCCAGGGGTGAACACTGAAGCTTTCTTT
>.|TRBV7-6|.|TRBJ2-7
CASSEGGNLYYEQYF
TGTGCCAGCAGCGAGGGCGGCAACCTTTACTACGAGCAGTACTTC
>.|TRBV30|.|TRBJ2-1
CAWSDDGKGWDEQFF
TGTGCCTGGAGTGACGATGGCAAGGGGTGGGATGAGCAGTTCTTC
>.|TRBV11-3|.|TRBJ1-3
CASSLRFSGNTIYF
TGTGCCAGCAGCCTCAGGTTCTCTGGAAACACCATATATTTT
>.|TRBV6-6|TRBD2|TRBJ2-1
CASRSSGYSYNEQFF
TGTGCCAGCAGGTCTAGCGGGTACTCCTACAATGAGCAGTTCTTC
>once|TRBV23-1|.|TRBJ1-2
CASSQSAGGVGGYTF
TGCGCCAGCAGTCAATCGGCGGGGGGGGTAGGTGGCTACACCTTC
>.|TRBV7-7|TRBD1|TRBJ2-5
CASSRDSQETQYF
TGTGCCAGCAGCCGGGACAGCCAAGAGACCCAGTACTTC
>.|TRBV2|.|TRBJ1-3
CASEPRTALGNTIYF
TGTGCCAGCGAACCCCGGACAGCCCTCGGAAACACCATATATTTT
>.|TRBV7-9|.|TRBJ2-7
CASTPTGGSSYEQYF
TGTGCCAGCACCCCCACTGGCGGGTCCTCCTACGAGCAGTACTTC
>.|TRBV7-9|.|TRBJ1-3
CASSPAGQYGNTIYF
TGTGCCAGCAGCCCCGCCGGACAGTATGGAAACACCATATATTTT
>.|TRBV11-2|.|TRBJ1-5
CASSLERGSNQPQHF
TGTGCCAGCAGCTTAGAAAGGGGAAGCAATCAGCCCCAGCATTTT
>.|TRBV5-1|TRBD2|TRBJ2-1
CASSGTSGGLNEQFF
TGCGCCAGCAGCGGGACTAGCGGGGGGCTCAATGAGCAGTTCTTC
>once|TRBV7-6|.|TRBJ2-3
CASSQLRTDTQYF
TGTGCCAGCAGTCAACTACGCACAGATACGCAGTATTTT
>.|TRBV19|TRBD2|TRBJ2-1
CASSITSGGSEQFF
TGTGCCAGTAGTATAACTAGCGGGGGGTCTGAGCAGTTCTTC
>.|TRBV4-3|TRBD1|TRBJ1-2
CASSQDGQGERYGYTF
TGCGCCAGCAGCCAAGATGGGCAGGGGGAAAGGTATGGCTACACCTTC
>.|TRBV6-5|.|TRBJ1-3
CASGQGNTIYF
TGTGCCAGCGGACAGGGAAACACCATATATTTT
>.|TRBV29-1|.|TRBJ1-4
CSVVRGAEEKLFF
TGCAGCGTTGTTCGGGGGGCTGAGGAAAAACTGTTTTTT
>.|TRBV30|.|TRBJ2-3
CAWSRGNTDTQYF
TGTGCCTGGAGTCGCGGGAACACAGATACGCAGTATTTT
>.|TRBV20-1|.|TRBJ1-1
CSARGDTEAFF
TGCAGTGCCCGCGGGGACACTGAAGCTTTCTTT
>.|TRBV2|TRBD2|TRBJ2-3
CASRIWTSGVSDTQYF
TGTGCCAGCAGAATATGGACTAGCGGGGTCTCAGATACGCAGTATTTT
>.|TRBV5-1|TRBD1|TRBJ1-3
CASSLGPRGDGNTIYF
TGCGCCAGCAGCTTGGGGCCCAGGGGGGACGGAAACACCATATATTTT
>once|TRBV29-1|.|TRBJ2-2
CSVSLVNTGELFF
TGCAGCGTGTCCCTAGTCAACACCGGGGAGCTGTTTTTT
>.|TRBV10-1|.|TRBJ1-1
CASSESLTEAFF
TGCGCCAGCAGTGAGTCACTAACTGAAGCTTTCTTT
>.|TRBV10-1|.|TRBJ2-7
CAGPVVSLYEQYF
TGCGCCGGGCCTGTGGTTTCTCTCTACGAGCAGTACTTC
>.|TRBV7-2|TRBD1|TRBJ1-5
CASSTRTGLNSNQPQHF
TGTGCCAGCAGTACTAGGACAGGGCTGAATAGCAATCAGCCCCAGCATTTT
>.|TRBV5-1|.|TRBJ1-1
CASSYGLGNTEAFF
TGCGCCAGCAGCTACGGACTAGGGAACACTGAAGCTTTCTTT
>.|TRBV2|.|TRBJ2-5
CASSWSIQETQYF
TGTGCCAGCAGTTGGAGTATACAAGAGACCCAGTACTTC
>.|TRBV5-1|TRBD1|TRBJ1-5
CASSPGTGLFQPQHF
TGCGCCAGCAGCCCCGGGACAGGGTTGTTTCAGCCCCAGCATTTT
>.|TRBV5-1|TRBD2|TRBJ2-7
CASGLSSGALGDEQYF
TGCGCCAGCGGCCTCTCTAGCGGGGCCTTAGGGGACGAGCAGTACTTC
>.|TRBV7-2|.|TRBJ1-2
CASSLADSRGYTF
TGTGCCAGCAGCTTAGCGGACAGTAGGGGCTACACCTTC
>.|TRBV25-1|TRBD1|TRBJ1-5
CASSEEGRGLEAQHF
TGTGCCAGCAGTGAAGAGGGCAGGGGGCTCGAGGCCCAGCATTTT
>.|TRBV5-1|.|TRBJ1-5
CASSLDGTSSNQPQHF
TGCGCCAGCAGCTTGGACGGGACATCGAGCAATCAGCCCCAGCATTTT
>.|TRBV2|.|TRBJ2-2
CASRGGANTGELFF
TGTGCCAGCAGGGGCGGGGCGAACACCGGGGAGCTGTTTTTT